This T cell receptor (beta chain) was observed in a study of T cell responses to AZD1222 COVID-19 vaccine. Across the whole study: Pooling covered second doses at about 4 or about 12 weeks. General study points: A mostly white British donor set with more females was recruited, and clonal diversity was possibly underestimated. Just a handful of AZD1222 recipients tested seropositive at baseline.

This clone was picked up one time. Its antigen is not known. The J segment lost 0 bases and the V segment lost 6 bases, leaving 1 base of the junction unmatched. The CDR3 totals 14 residues. The germline V gene encodes CDR1 ENHRY and CDR2 SYGVKD. Clones were read by immunoSEQ multiplex PCR, and TCRdb kept only the in-frame ones, dropping some. The sample consists of around 78,000 clones, about 82% of them appearing once. Sequencing was performed on peripheral blood, taken on day 0 of AZD1222 vaccination. V usage is TRBV10-3 and J usage is TRBJ1-5, with 8 positions matching TRBD1. This receptor was identified in an adult in good health. CDR3 in amino acids: CAIRGTGSNQPQHF. The CDR3 bases are TGTGCCATCAGAGGGACAGGTAGCAATCAGCCCCAGCATTTT.